This T cell receptor beta chain was obtained from a study of type 1 regulatory T cells. Study background: T-allo10 is an in vitro-generated, Tr1-enriched CD4 T cell product specific for alloantigen. Study findings and constraints: Type 1 regulatory T cells had a more restricted TCR repertoire than non-type 1 regulatory T cells.

This CDR3 region has 19 residues. The V gene end was trimmed by 6 bases and the J gene end by 1 base; junction bases not matched to a gene: 19. CDR1 is PRHDT and CDR2 is FYEKMQ in the germline V gene (reference sequence). From the reads, TCRdb called clonotypes with MiXCR, one entry per CDR3 protein. The data hold roughly 71,000 distinct CDR3 sequences, with about 20% observed a single time. As for this clonotype: Its antigen is currently unknown.

This rearrangement joins TRBV13 to TRBJ2-7, with TRBD2 matching over 9 bases. The sample comprised cultured type 1 regulatory T (Tr1) cells, either the whole culture or a sorted fraction (not recorded which). The source of this sequence is a human donor in good health. In DNA form, the CDR3 reads TGTGCCAGCAGTGATAGAAAAGCGGGAGGTTTTATGTTGTCCTACGAGCAGTACTTC. Amino acids: CASSDRKAGGFMLSYEQYF. The full variable domain, in which reference TRBV13 and TRBJ2-7 provide the parts outside the CDR3, is AAGVIQSPRHLIKEKRETATLKCYPIPRHDTVYWYQQGPGQDPQFLISFYEKMQSDKGSIPDRFSAQQFSDYHSELNMSSLELGDSALYFCASSDRKAGGFMLSYEQYFGPGTRLTVT.